The 20 T cell receptor beta chains given below trace back to one sample, sequenced in a study of identical twins. One entry per CDR3 protein, called by TCRdb with MiXCR from the 5' RACE reads. The data contain fewer than 650,000 distinct CDR3 sequences, about 7.6% of them singletons. The same specimen was also included in a second study, on yellow fever vaccine responses in identical twins.

The material sequenced was PBMCs. These receptors all stem from a young woman in good health.

This clonotype was recorded at least ten times. V usage is TRBV7-9 and J usage is TRBJ2-7; 10 bases align to TRBD1. CDR3 length: 13 residues. The V gene end was trimmed by 7 bases and the J gene end by 2 bases; junction bases not matched to a gene: 2. Per germline, CDR1 SEHNR and CDR2 FQNEAQ (reference sequence). The CDR3 region has the DNA TGTGCCAGCATGGGGACAGGGGCCTACGAGCAGTACTTC. This translates into CASMGTGAYEQYF. Full variable domain (missing parts from reference TRBV7-9 and TRBJ2-7): DTGVSQNPRHKITKRGQNVTFRCDPISEHNRLYWYRQTLGQGPEFLTYFQNEAQLEKSRLLSDRFSAERPKGSFSTLEIQRTEQGDSAMYLCASMGTGAYEQYFGPGTRLTVT.

There are many counts of this clonotype. The chain joins TRBV4-1 to TRBJ1-6; D is uncertain. This CDR3 region has 15 residues. Germline CDR1 is MGHRA and CDR2 is YSYEKL. V lost 5 bases and J 8 bases, leaving 16 bases between the germline ends. CDR3 DNA: TGCGCCAGCAGCTTCACTGGGGTGCCGGATTCACCCCTCCACTTT. Amino acid sequence: CASSFTGVPDSPLHF.

This clonotype was counted only a few times. The V call is TRBV10-3, the J call TRBJ2-7; the match to TRBD1 covers 7 bases. V gave up 4 bases and J gave up 7 bases; unmatched junction bases: 7. Germline V lookup: CDR1 ENHRY, CDR2 SYGVKD. This CDR3 spans 13 amino acids. CDR3 sequence reads: CAISGTGREEQYV. The DNA for the CDR3 is TGTGCCATCAGTGGGACAGGCCGGGAAGAGCAGTACGTC.

At least ten counts were recorded for this clonotype. This chain uses TRBV21-1 with TRBJ2-5; the table calls TRBD1, which could not be checked here. TRBV21-1 counts as a pseudogene. The CDR3 has 15 residues. The CDR3 loop is CASSKGVGGQETQYF. CDR3 DNA sequence: TGTGCCAGCAGCAAAGGCGTGGGGGGGCAGGAGACCCAGTACTTC.

With regard to this clonotype: An end of the junction does not agree with germline; a read error may underlie this. This sequence joins TRBV11-2 and TRBJ2-1; D not resolved. The CDR3 runs 14 residues. Germline CDR1 is SGHAT and CDR2 is FQNNGV. Here the CDR3 reads CASRSDVNPYEHFF. The DNA of the CDR3 is TGTGCCAGCAGATCGGACGTTAACCCCTATGAGCATTTCTTC.

This chain connects TRBV5-1 to TRBJ2-1; 16 bases match TRBD2. Germline trimming cut 4 bases from V and 4 bases from J; bases unmatched to any gene: 11. Germline lookup yields CDR1 SGHRS and CDR2 YFSETQ. The CDR3 is 19 amino acids. The CDR3 bases are TGCGCCAGCAGCGCCGAGGGACTAGCGGGAGGGCCCTCGTACAATGAGCAGTTCTTC. As protein: CASSAEGLAGGPSYNEQFF.

This clonotype has a handful of counts. The chain links TRBV2 to TRBJ1-4; no reliable D call. Germline values: CDR1 SNHLY, CDR2 FYNNEI. This CDR3 contains 12 residues. V shed 7 bases and J shed 5 bases, with 8 bases lying between them. CDR3 in DNA: TGTGCCAGCACCCTGCTGAATGAAAAACTGTTTTTT. Translated, it gives CASTLLNEKLFF. Supplemented by reference TRBV2 and TRBJ1-4, the full variable domain reads EPEVTQTPSHQVTQMGQEVILRCVPISNHLYFYWYRQILGQKVEFLVSFYNNEISEKSEIFDDQFSVERPDGSNFTLKIRSTKLEDSAMYFCASTLLNEKLFFGSGTQLSVL.

This clonotype occurred many times. The junction departs from the called germline gene at one end, perhaps through a read error. This chain joins TRBV7-2 and TRBJ2-1, with 11 bases fitting TRBD2. This CDR3 has 16 residues. The germline gives CDR1 SGHTA, CDR2 FQGNSA. The CDR3 reads CASSSHLPGLAAKIRF. The DNA of the CDR3 is TGTGCCAGCAGCTCCCACCTACCGGGACTAGCGGCGAAAATCCGATTC.

This clonotype was counted at least ten times. The chain links TRBV20-1 to TRBJ1-1; D ambiguous. Germline CDR1 reads DFQATT; CDR2 reads SNEGSKA (reference sequence). Trimming removed 3 bases at V and 2 bases at J, with 7 bases between. This CDR3 is 12 amino acids long. The CDR3 here is CSASNANTEAFF. CDR3 sequence (DNA): TGCAGTGCTAGTAACGCAAACACTGAAGCTTTCTTT.

This clonotype was seen at least ten times. The rearrangement uses TRBV12-3 or TRBV12-4 and TRBJ2-7, with 11 nucleotides matching TRBD2. The CDR3 is 16 residues long. Trimming removed 5 bases from V and 2 bases from J; junction bases left unmatched: 8. The CDR3 reads CASSPLAGVGAYEQYF. The CDR3 nucleotides are TGTGCCAGCAGTCCACTAGCGGGAGTGGGGGCCTACGAGCAGTACTTC.

This clonotype was seen a handful of times. The chain couples TRBV20-1 to TRBJ2-1; D gene uncertain. Trimming cost V 5 bases and J 5 bases, with 10 bases left between them. This CDR3 is built from 12 residues. Germline assignment: CDR1 DFQATT and CDR2 SNEGSKA (reference sequence). For the CDR3, the DNA is TGCAGTGCTCCGACGTACCACAATGAGCAGTTCTTC. It encodes CSAPTYHNEQFF.

This clonotype was counted a few times. This chain connects TRBV13 to TRBJ2-3; the match to TRBD2 covers 9 bases. CDR3 size: 16 residues. With 5 bases clipped from V and 4 bases from J, the junction kept 10 bases outside the gene matches. CDR1 is PRHDT, CDR2 FYEKMQ, per germline (reference sequence). CDR3 DNA sequence: TGTGCCAGCAGCCAGGGAGCGGGGGGTGTCGCAGATACGCAGTATTTT. It is translated as CASSQGAGGVADTQYF.

The gene calls are TRBV20-1 and TRBJ1-4; 8 bases line up with TRBD1. CDR3 length: 15 amino acids. The germline V gene encodes CDR1 DFQATT and CDR2 SNEGSKA (reference sequence). V gave up 3 bases and J gave up 5 bases; unmatched junction bases: 8. CDR3 DNA sequence: TGCAGTGCTAGCGAGGGGGGACAGGCAAATGAAAAACTGTTTTTT. Protein: CSASEGGQANEKLFF.

This clonotype was recorded a few times. This rearrangement joins TRBV12-3 or TRBV12-4 to TRBJ2-2; D may correspond to TRBD1 or TRBD2 (5 bases each). Trimming took off 8 bases at V and 4 bases at J, with 8 bases between the two ends. This CDR3 is built from 12 residues. CDR3 bases: TGTGCCAGCCGAGGGGCCACCGGGGAGCTGTTTTTT. Its protein is CASRGATGELFF.

This clonotype has more than one count but fewer than ten. The gene calls are TRBV7-9 and TRBJ2-1, with no clear D. The CDR3 runs to 16 residues. V lost 4 bases to trimming and J lost 7 bases, with 20 bases between them. CDR1 is SEHNR and CDR2 is FQNEAQ in the germline V gene (reference sequence). This chain's CDR3 is CASSYEPGLVRNEQFF. In DNA, the CDR3 is TGTGCCAGCAGCTACGAACCTGGCCTAGTTAGAAATGAGCAGTTCTTC. The variable domain in full, completed from reference TRBV7-9 and TRBJ2-1, reads DTGVSQNPRHKITKRGQNVTFRCDPISEHNRLYWYRQTLGQGPEFLTYFQNEAQLEKSRLLSDRFSAERPKGSFSTLEIQRTEQGDSAMYLCASSYEPGLVRNEQFFGPGTRLTVL.

This clonotype was detected a few times. The genes are TRBV5-1 and TRBJ2-5, with D uncertain. Germline loops: CDR1 SGHRS, CDR2 YFSETQ. The CDR3 length is 14 residues. V gave up 5 bases and J gave up 2 bases, with 13 bases separating them. In nucleotides, the CDR3 is TGCGCCAGCAGTTTTGCGGAAATACAAGAGACCCAGTACTTC. Amino acid sequence: CASSFAEIQETQYF.

The table lists this clonotype with a few counts. CDR3: CSAPGGGAGSYEQYF. For the CDR3, the DNA is TGCAGTGCCCCAGGTGGAGGAGCGGGCTCCTACGAGCAGTACTTC. V is TRBV20-1 and J is TRBJ2-7, with a tentative D call TRBD2 (6 bases). The CDR3 is 15 amino acids. V dropped 6 bases and J dropped 0 bases, with 18 bases sitting between them. In germline, CDR1 is DFQATT, CDR2 SNEGSKA (reference sequence).

The V and J genes are TRBV27 and TRBJ2-7; D is possibly TRBD1 (5 bases). The V end lost 5 bases, the J end lost 2 bases, and 10 bases lay between the germline ends. The CDR3 covers 13 residues. Germline V lookup: CDR1 MNHEY, CDR2 SMNVEV (reference sequence). CDR3: CASSGAGAYEQYF. As DNA, the CDR3 is TGTGCCAGCAGTGGGGCAGGAGCCTACGAGCAGTACTTC.

This clonotype was recorded a few times. The chain carries TRBV6-2 or TRBV6-3 and TRBJ2-7; the D gene is possibly TRBD1 (5 bases). CDR3 size: 14 residues. Trimming took 2 bases from V and 4 from J, leaving 12 bases between them. Germline CDR1 and CDR2: MNHEY and SVGEGT. CDR3: CASSYKAGLYEQYF. The DNA for the CDR3 is TGTGCCAGCAGTTACAAGGCAGGGTTATACGAGCAGTACTTC.

This clonotype was counted ten times or more. The V and J genes are TRBV20-1 and TRBJ2-7; possible D gene TRBD1, 6 bases. Per the germline V gene, CDR1 is DFQATT and CDR2 is SNEGSKA (reference sequence). Trimming left V 1 base short and J 2 bases short, with 12 bases between. This CDR3 has 14 residues. CDR3 sequence reads: CSARGWTATYEQYF. CDR3 in DNA: TGCAGTGCTAGAGGCTGGACAGCAACCTACGAGCAGTACTTC.